This T cell receptor (beta chain) is from a study of Graves' ophthalmopathy and Graves' hyperthyroidism. CDR1 is LNHDA and CDR2 is SQIVND in the germline V gene (reference sequence). The CDR3 is made up of 13 amino acids. The V end was cut by 6 bases, the J end by 4 bases, with 12 bases between. The study amplified TCR beta CDR3 regions using RNA transcripts. RT-PCR was first run with HTBI primers, then multiplex PCR in a second round. TCRdb reanalysed the multiplex PCR reads using MiXCR and keeps one entry per CDR3 protein. The sample gives about 740,000 distinct CDR3 sequences, 40% of which show up once; 35% to 55% is in the top ten.

The sequence came from an adult man with Graves' ophthalmopathy. The sequenced material came from peripheral blood. This chain connects TRBV19 to TRBJ1-2, with D maybe TRBD1 (6 bases). CDR3 bases: TGTGCCAGTAGATACAGGGCGTCCTATGGCTACACCTTC. Translation gives CASRYRASYGYTF.